The next 14 T cell receptor beta chains were all read from a single sample in a study of T cell responses to AZD1222 COVID-19 vaccine. Sequencing was performed with immunoSEQ multiplex PCR; in TCRdb, only in-frame clones are kept and a portion is missing. The table records 80,000 or so clones, about 92% of them present only once. The sequenced sample was peripheral blood, obtained 28 days after the second AZD1222 dose. The receptors originated from an adult who received the AZD1222 COVID-19 vaccine.

This clone appeared a few times. The J gene is TRBJ1-2, the V gene TRBV20-1; the D gene is possibly TRBD1 (6 bases). The CDR3 spans 11 residues. The V gene's germline CDR1 is DFQATT and CDR2 SNEGSKA (reference sequence). CDR3 sequence: CRAPGVDGYTF. In DNA, the CDR3 is TGCAGAGCCCCAGGGGTTGACGGCTACACCTTC.

The chain couples TRBV3-1 (or the pseudogene TRBV3-2) to TRBJ2-1; D remains unclear. In germline, CDR1 is LGHDT, CDR2 YNNKEL (reference sequence). Trimming removed 0 bases at V and 3 bases at J, with 12 bases between. The CDR3 loop spans 16 amino acids. The CDR3 region has the DNA TGTGCCAGCAGCCAAGATATACAGTCCTTCTACAATGAGCAGTTCTTC. This codes for CASSQDIQSFYNEQFF.

This clone is a singleton in its sample. V usage is TRBV19 and J usage is TRBJ1-1; D gene uncertain. Trimming shortened V by 9 bases and J by 4 bases, and 24 bases separated the two germline ends. This CDR3 comprises 16 residues. The germline gives CDR1 LNHDA, CDR2 SQIVND (reference sequence). CDR3 residues: CASLGLQNLRGTEAFF. The CDR3 region has the DNA TGTGCCAGCCTAGGCCTACAGAATCTAAGAGGCACTGAAGCTTTCTTT.

The rearrangement joins TRBV11-3 to TRBJ2-7, with unresolved D. The CDR3 is 14 amino acids. Germline CDR1 and CDR2: SGHNT and YENEEA. V dropped 0 bases and J dropped 5 bases, with 11 bases sitting between them. The CDR3 sequence: CASSLDYTTDEQYF. The CDR3 bases are TGTGCCAGCAGCTTAGATTATACGACGGACGAGCAGTACTTC.

This chain uses TRBV6-4 with TRBJ2-7; 13 bases are shared with TRBD2. J was trimmed by 0 bases and V by 4 bases; bases with no gene match: 6. CDR1 is MRHNA and CDR2 is SNTAGT in the germline V gene. This CDR3 has 17 residues. CDR3 residues: CASSGTSGRNSSYEQYF. DNA for the CDR3: TGTGCCAGCAGTGGGACTAGCGGGAGAAACAGCTCCTACGAGCAGTACTTC.

The chain joins TRBV5-6 to TRBJ1-5, with D unresolved. The germline V gene encodes CDR1 SGHDT and CDR2 YYEEEE. Between the trimmed V and J ends, which lost 4 bases and 4 bases, there was a span of 12 bases. The CDR3 contains 14 residues. Here the CDR3 DNA reads TGTGCCAGCAGCCCCCTGGGAAGGAATCAGCCCCAGCATTTT. Protein product: CASSPLGRNQPQHF. Full variable domain (missing parts from reference TRBV5-6 and TRBJ1-5): DAGVTQSPTHLIKTRGQQVTLRCSPKSGHDTVSWYQQALGQGPQFIFQYYEEEERQRGNFPDRFSGHQFPNYSSELNVNALLLGDSALYLCASSPLGRNQPQHFGDGTRLSIL.

V is TRBV19 and J is TRBJ1-2, with D unclear. V was clipped by 2 bases and J by 4 bases, with 11 bases between them. The CDR3 is 14 residues long. Germline values: CDR1 LNHDA, CDR2 SQIVND (reference sequence). The CDR3 DNA reads as TGTGCCAGTAGTATACGGCAGGAGGGCTATGGCTACACCTTC. This gives the protein CASSIRQEGYGYTF.

This chain connects TRBV6-2 or TRBV6-3 to TRBJ2-7, with D possibly TRBD2 on 5 matching bases. CDR1 and CDR2 from the germline V gene are MNHEY and SVGEGT. The CDR3 is 14 amino acids. V shed 5 bases and J shed 0 bases, with 11 bases lying between them. In nucleotides, the CDR3 is TGTGCCAGCAGTAGGGAGCCCCCCTCCTACGAGCAGTACTTC. Protein: CASSREPPSYEQYF.

This clone was counted only a few times. This chain connects TRBV25-1 to TRBJ2-7; D tentatively reads TRBD1 or TRBD2 (5 bases each). In germline, CDR1 is MGHDK, CDR2 SYGVNS. The CDR3 totals 14 residues. The V end lost 5 bases, the J end lost 0 bases, and 11 bases lay between the germline ends. CDR3 coding DNA: TGTGCCAGCAGTCGGGGCCAGAACTCCTACGAGCAGTACTTC. It yields the protein CASSRGQNSYEQYF.

V and J are TRBV4-3 and TRBJ2-1; 13 nucleotides align to TRBD2. The V gene's germline CDR1 is LGHNA and CDR2 YSLEER. CDR3 length: 16 amino acids. V dropped 1 base and J dropped 11; count of bases not matched to a gene: 8. CDR3 region: CASSQGAGTSGNKQFF. DNA for the CDR3: TGCGCCAGCAGCCAAGGGGCGGGGACTAGCGGGAACAAGCAGTTCTTC.

The rearrangement links TRBV6-6 to TRBJ2-4; 9 bases are shared with TRBD1. The CDR3 is made up of 15 amino acids. The germline V gene has CDR1 MNHNY and CDR2 SVGAGI (reference sequence). J gave up 4 bases and V 4 bases, and 5 bases lay outside the gene matches. CDR3 protein: CASSSMTGGKNIQYF. The CDR3 DNA is TGTGCCAGCAGTTCCATGACAGGGGGGAAAAACATTCAGTACTTC.

The J gene is TRBJ2-4, the V gene TRBV5-5; D perhaps matches TRBD2 (6 bases). Trimming took off 4 bases at V and 0 bases at J, with 14 bases between the two ends. CDR3 size: 16 residues. Germline V lookup: CDR1 SGHKS, CDR2 YYEKEE (reference sequence). CDR3 sequence reads: CASSVGTLLAKNIQYF. The CDR3 coding sequence is TGTGCCAGCAGCGTCGGGACTTTACTAGCCAAAAACATTCAGTACTTC.

J is TRBJ1-6 and V is TRBV28, with 8 bases that match TRBD1. The CDR3 is made up of 15 amino acids. V was pared by 7 bases and J by 4 bases, with 6 bases of the junction left unmatched. CDR1 and CDR2 from the germline V gene are MDHEN and SYDVKM. DNA for the CDR3: TGTGCCAGCATTCCGAACAGGGGGTATAATTCACCCCTCCACTTT. Translated, it gives CASIPNRGYNSPLHF. Based on the CDR3 plus reference TRBV28 and TRBJ1-6, the full variable domain is DVKVTQSSRYLVKRTGEKVFLECVQDMDHENMFWYRQDPGLGLRLIYFSYDVKMKEKGDIPEGYSVSREKKERFSLILESASTNQTSMYLCASIPNRGYNSPLHFGNGTRLTVT.

This rearrangement joins TRBV19 to TRBJ2-1; 7 bases match TRBD2. CDR3 length equals 14 residues. Germline V gives CDR1 LNHDA, CDR2 SQIVND (reference sequence). V shed 5 bases and J 7 bases; nucleotides not matched to a gene: 8. The CDR3 nucleotides read TGTGCCAGTAGTTTGGCGGGAGTTCGGAATGAGCAGTTCTTC. As protein: CASSLAGVRNEQFF. Full variable domain (missing parts from reference TRBV19 and TRBJ2-1): DGGITQSPKYLFRKEGQNVTLSCEQNLNHDAMYWYRQDPGQGLRLIYYSQIVNDFQKGDIAEGYSVSREKKESFPLTVTSAQKNPTAFYLCASSLAGVRNEQFFGPGTRLTVL.